What follows describes a single T cell receptor beta chain. The antigen is not known. This CDR3 is built from 15 residues. The ends lost 5 bases at V and 0 bases at J; junction bases unmatched: 3. Germline CDR1 reads SEHNR; CDR2 reads FQNEAQ (reference sequence). This entry comes from a study of post-analysis software for immune sequencing data. The study's findings and limits: In patients, TRBV5-6, TRBV5-1 and TRBV20-1 belonged to 4 or 5 TRBV segments found more frequently than in controls.

Unique molecular identifiers had been added to the TCR beta cDNA libraries. TCRdb analysed the PCR reads with MiXCR anew, one entry per CDR3 protein. Of roughly 870,000 distinct CDR3 sequences listed, roughly 58% are singletons. What was sequenced was blood. The receptor comes from a girl aged 5-17 years with multiple sclerosis. The chain is built from TRBV7-9 and TRBJ2-5; 10 positions agree with TRBD1. CDR3 amino acids: CASSTDRGYQETQYF. As DNA, the CDR3 is TGTGCCAGCAGCACGGACAGGGGGTACCAAGAGACCCAGTACTTC.